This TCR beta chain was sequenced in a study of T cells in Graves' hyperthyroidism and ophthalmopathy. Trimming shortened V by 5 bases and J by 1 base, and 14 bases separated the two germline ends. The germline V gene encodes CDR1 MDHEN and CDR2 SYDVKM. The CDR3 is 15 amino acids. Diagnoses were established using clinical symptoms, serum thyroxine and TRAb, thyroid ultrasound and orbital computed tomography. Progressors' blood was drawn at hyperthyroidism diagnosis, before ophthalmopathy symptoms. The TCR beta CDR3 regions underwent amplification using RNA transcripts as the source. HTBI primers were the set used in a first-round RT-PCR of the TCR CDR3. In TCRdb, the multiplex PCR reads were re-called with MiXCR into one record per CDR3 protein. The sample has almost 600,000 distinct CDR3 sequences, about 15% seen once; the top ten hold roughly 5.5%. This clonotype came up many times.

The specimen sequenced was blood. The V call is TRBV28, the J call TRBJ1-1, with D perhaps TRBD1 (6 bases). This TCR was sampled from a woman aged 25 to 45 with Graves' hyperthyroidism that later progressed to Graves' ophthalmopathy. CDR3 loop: CASSRHRERNTEAFF. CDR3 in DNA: TGTGCCAGCAGTCGGCACAGGGAACGGAACACTGAAGCTTTCTTT.